This T cell receptor (beta chain) was captured in a study of radiotherapy plus CTLA-4 blockade in lung cancer. Notes on the study in general: Best predicting response, reportedly, were early blood T cell clone dynamics, with interferon-beta.

Method: immunoSEQ multiplex PCR; TCRdb's copy keeps in-frame clones and lacks some. Altogether around 130,000 clones are present, just under 90% being singletons, with the ten largest covering approximately 7%. This CDR3 has 16 amino acids. The V gene end was trimmed by 10 bases and the J gene end by 0 bases; junction bases not matched to a gene: 8. The germline V gene encodes CDR1 MNHEY and CDR2 SMNVEV (reference sequence). Regarding this clone: Its antigen is as yet unknown.

The sequence was collected from a human donor with non-small cell lung cancer that progressed on radiotherapy plus ipilimumab. This chain connects TRBV27 to TRBJ2-6; TRBD1 matches 8 bases. Here the sequenced sample was peripheral blood, taken from a patient treated with radiotherapy plus ipilimumab. CDR3 in DNA: TGTGCCACCCGACAGGGGTCCTTCTCTGGGGCCAACGTCCTGACTTTC. This codes for CATRQGSFSGANVLTF.